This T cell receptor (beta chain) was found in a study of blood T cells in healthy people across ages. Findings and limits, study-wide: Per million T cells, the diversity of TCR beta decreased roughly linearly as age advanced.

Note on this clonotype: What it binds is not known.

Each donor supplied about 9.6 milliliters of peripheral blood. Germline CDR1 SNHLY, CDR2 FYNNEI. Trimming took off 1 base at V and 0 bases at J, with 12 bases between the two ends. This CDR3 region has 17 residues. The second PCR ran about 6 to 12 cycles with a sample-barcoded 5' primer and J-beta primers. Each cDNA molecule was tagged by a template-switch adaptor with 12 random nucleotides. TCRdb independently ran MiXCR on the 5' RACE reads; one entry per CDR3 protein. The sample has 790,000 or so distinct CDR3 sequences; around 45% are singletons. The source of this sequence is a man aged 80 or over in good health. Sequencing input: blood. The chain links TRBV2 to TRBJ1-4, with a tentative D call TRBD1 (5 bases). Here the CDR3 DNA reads TGTGCCAGCAGTGAAGTCTTTCGAGGGGCAACTAATGAAAAACTGTTTTTT. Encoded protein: CASSEVFRGATNEKLFF.